This T cell receptor beta chain was recorded in a study of shared clonotypes between healthy human individuals (TCRdb year 2020). As for the study more broadly: Two women and a few men aged 18 to 49 years were included in the cohort. For each donor, CD4 naive and CD4 memory were each given three plates, CD8 naive was given two plates, and CD8 memory was given one plate. To estimate repertoire size and how much clonotypes are shared between individuals, the study performed deep sequencing of blood TCR repertoires from roughly five healthy adults. Different laboratories and diverse techniques were used to prepare libraries and sequence TCR repertoires, to increase sequencing depth and limit assay-specific biases. Per donor, leukapheresis produced somewhere between about 0.9 and 9.5 billion PBMCs. The paper as a whole reports these results and caveats: Based on pairwise subsampling, the degree of clonotype sharing among donors was expected to be affected by sequencing depth. Higher generation probabilities were observed for clonotypes shared by all four sorted-subset donors than for non-shared clonotypes. Even with the large sequencing depth, rarefaction of the sorted-subset datasets indicated that sequencing was incomplete. Sampling was restricted to blood, and TCR repertoires in tissue are likely to differ from TCR repertoires in blood. When a handful of donors were compared, the shared fraction of clonotypes was about 5% for naive CD4, roughly 3.4% for naive CD8, 2.3% for memory CD4, and around 0.4% for memory CD8. Naive subsets generally had larger estimated clonotype richness than memory subsets did. The small number of donors limited the genetic and exposure-history diversity represented.

The CDR3, from cysteine to phenylalanine, totals 17 residues. Only the CDR3 portion is preserved as DNA: 51 bases, with reading frame beginning at the first base. The germline V gene sets CDR1 to SGHRS and CDR2 to YFSETQ. The V end gives up 2 bases and the J end 0 bases, leaving 2 bases in the junction not matched to a gene. For the CD8 naive samples, CD45RO-negative cells were positively selected for CCR7, yielding a CD45RA+CCR7+ population from which TemRA cells were excluded. The donors were healthy, HIV-negative adults who had no recently reported acute infections or vaccinations. Only Caucasian adults living in Nashville, Tennessee, USA were represented among the donors. Blood was collected by leukapheresis, and PBMCs were isolated by Ficoll-Histopaque density gradient centrifugation and then cryopreserved in liquid nitrogen vapor phase. Analytical flow cytometry was used to check the purity and quantity of every magnetically sorted T cell population. From each sorted fraction, genomic DNA was isolated and quantified by UV absorbance on a Nanodrop 2000c.

Using the deep immunoSEQ assay, TCR CDR3 regions were amplified from genomic DNA by multiplex PCR. Extracted genomic DNA from each cell subset was spread evenly across all wells of several immunoSEQ 96-well plates, with each plate serving as a replicate. Each replicate PCR for sorted subsets received approximately 200 ng genomic DNA, equal to roughly 33,000 T cell genomes. The purified libraries were quantified using a Qubit 3.0 fluorometer, sized with a Bioanalyzer 2100, and then quantified again using the KAPA Library Quantification kit. A separate single-read 150-cycle Illumina NextSeq 550 flow cell was used to sequence each immunoSEQ 96-well plate. The study's processing was this. Because the immunoSEQ output included only junctional sequences and no quality scores, the filtering could not be the same as the filtering used for full-length reads. To assign V/J genes and CDR3, sequences were annotated using PyIR, a Python wrapper for IgBLAST v1.9, with IMGT germline references. Any read was removed if the V/J assignment was weak (E-value above 1e-6), the CDR3 was missing, or the read contained stop codons, out-of-frame junctions, or ambiguous translated residues. V3J clonotypes were defined as sequences sharing the same inferred V gene, J gene, and CDR3 amino acid sequence. Percentage overlap between repertoires was computed as shared unique clonotypes divided by the size of the smaller repertoire. Three approaches were used to assess repertoire richness: RTK rarefaction, the Chao1 estimator, and Recon v2.1 estimates of unobserved clonotypes. OLGA was used to compute generation probabilities for all TCRbeta clonotypes that the gDNA method yielded from a handful of donors. TCRdb took over this immuneACCESS table, retaining in-frame rearrangements with V and J assigned. Such tables are incomplete; in checked studies, under half of the missing clones stem from an unresolved V gene, and the remainder is unexplained. That table supplies the V and J calls and clone size; D and trimming were determined from the DNA. The sample table contains over 2 million clones; only one count was recorded for about 95% of them. The ten top clones hold more than 0.95% of the sample.

The count of this clone is one. Its target antigen remains unknown. The sample holds no much larger clone one base away, and base qualities are not on file. This clonotype was obtained from a man between 18 and 35 years old in good health. The sample taken for sequencing was naive CD8+ T cells sorted from blood. What this sample's cell subset or site label stands for: CD45RA+CCR7+. Recombination linked TRBV5-1 to TRBJ2-1; 13 of the junction bases match TRBD2. The bases read TGCGCCAGCAGCTTTCGGACTAGCGGGAGCTCCTACAATGAGCAGTTCTTC. Translated, this gives CASSFRTSGSSYNEQFF.